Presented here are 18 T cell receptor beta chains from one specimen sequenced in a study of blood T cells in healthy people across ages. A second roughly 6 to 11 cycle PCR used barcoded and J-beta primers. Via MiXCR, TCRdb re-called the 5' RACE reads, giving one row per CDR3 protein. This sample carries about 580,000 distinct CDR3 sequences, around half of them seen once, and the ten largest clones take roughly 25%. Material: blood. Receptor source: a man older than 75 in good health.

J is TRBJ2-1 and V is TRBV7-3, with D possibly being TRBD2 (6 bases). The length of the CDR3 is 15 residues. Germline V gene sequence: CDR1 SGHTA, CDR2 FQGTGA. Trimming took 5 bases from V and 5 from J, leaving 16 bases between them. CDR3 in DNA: TGTGCCAGCAGCCCGCCCGGGACTGGCCACAATGAGCAGTTCTTC. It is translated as CASSPPGTGHNEQFF. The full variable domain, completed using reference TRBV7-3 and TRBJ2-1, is GAGVSQTPSNKVTEKGKYVELRCDPISGHTALYWYRQSLGQGPEFLIYFQGTGAADDSGLPNDRFFAVRPEGSVSTLKIQRTERGDSAVYLCASSPPGTGHNEQFFGPGTRLTVL.

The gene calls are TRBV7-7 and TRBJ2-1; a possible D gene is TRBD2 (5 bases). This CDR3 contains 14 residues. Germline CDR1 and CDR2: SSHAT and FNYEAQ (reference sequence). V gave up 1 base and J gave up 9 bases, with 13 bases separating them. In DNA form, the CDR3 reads TGTGCCAGCAGCTTAGTGGAAGAGGGTGGTGAGCAGTTCTTC. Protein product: CASSLVEEGGEQFF.

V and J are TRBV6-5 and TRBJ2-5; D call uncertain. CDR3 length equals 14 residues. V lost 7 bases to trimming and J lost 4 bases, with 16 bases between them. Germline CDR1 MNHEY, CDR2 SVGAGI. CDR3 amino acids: CASILPPGRETQYF. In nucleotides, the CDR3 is TGTGCCAGCATATTGCCTCCGGGCCGAGAGACCCAGTACTTC.

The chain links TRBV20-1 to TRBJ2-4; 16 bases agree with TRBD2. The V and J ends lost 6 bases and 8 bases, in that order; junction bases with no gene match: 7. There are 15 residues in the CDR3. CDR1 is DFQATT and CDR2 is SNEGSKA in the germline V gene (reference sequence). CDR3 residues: CSATPGTSGRDIQYF. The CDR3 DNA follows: TGCAGTGCCACCCCTGGGACTAGCGGGAGGGACATTCAGTACTTC.

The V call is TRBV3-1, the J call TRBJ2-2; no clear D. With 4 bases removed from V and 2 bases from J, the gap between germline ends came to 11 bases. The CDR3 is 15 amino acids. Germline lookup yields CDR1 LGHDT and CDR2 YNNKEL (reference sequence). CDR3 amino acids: CASSLLSGNTGELFF. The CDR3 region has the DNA TGTGCCAGCAGCCTTCTTTCGGGTAACACCGGGGAGCTGTTTTTT.

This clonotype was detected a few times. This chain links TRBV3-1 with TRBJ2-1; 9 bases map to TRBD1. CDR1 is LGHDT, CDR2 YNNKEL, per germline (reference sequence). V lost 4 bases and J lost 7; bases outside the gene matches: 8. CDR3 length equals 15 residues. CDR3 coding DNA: TGTGCCAGCAGCCCACAGGGACAGGGATTAAATGAGCAGTTCTTC. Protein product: CASSPQGQGLNEQFF.

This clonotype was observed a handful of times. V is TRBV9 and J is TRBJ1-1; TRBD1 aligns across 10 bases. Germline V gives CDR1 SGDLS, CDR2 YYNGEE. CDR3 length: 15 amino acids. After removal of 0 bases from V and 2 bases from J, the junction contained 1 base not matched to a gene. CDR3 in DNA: TGTGCCAGCAGCGTAGGGACAGGGGGTAACACTGAAGCTTTCTTT. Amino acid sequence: CASSVGTGGNTEAFF.

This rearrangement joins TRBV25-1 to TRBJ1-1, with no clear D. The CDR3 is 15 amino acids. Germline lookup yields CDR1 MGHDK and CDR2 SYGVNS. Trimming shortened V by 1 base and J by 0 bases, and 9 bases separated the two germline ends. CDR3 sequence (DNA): TGTGCCAGCAGTGAATTAGGCTTCATGAACACTGAAGCTTTCTTT. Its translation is CASSELGFMNTEAFF.

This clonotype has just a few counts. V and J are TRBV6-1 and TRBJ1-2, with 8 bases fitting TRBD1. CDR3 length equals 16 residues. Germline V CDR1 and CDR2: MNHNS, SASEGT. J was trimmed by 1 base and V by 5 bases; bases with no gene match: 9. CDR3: CASSRQRTGLNYGYTF. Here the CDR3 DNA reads TGTGCCAGCAGTCGCCAGCGGACAGGGCTTAACTATGGCTACACCTTC.

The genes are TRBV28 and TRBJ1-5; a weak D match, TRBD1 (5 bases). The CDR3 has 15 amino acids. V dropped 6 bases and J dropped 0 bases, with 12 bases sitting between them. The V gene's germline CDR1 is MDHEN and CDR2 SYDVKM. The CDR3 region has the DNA TGTGCCAGCAGAAGGGGCACCTTTAGCAATCAGCCCCAGCATTTT. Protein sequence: CASRRGTFSNQPQHF.

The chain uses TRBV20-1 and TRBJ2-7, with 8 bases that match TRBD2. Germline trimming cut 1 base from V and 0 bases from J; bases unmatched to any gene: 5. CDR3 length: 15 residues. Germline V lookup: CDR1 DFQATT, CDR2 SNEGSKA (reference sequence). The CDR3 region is CSARVGGGSSYEQYF. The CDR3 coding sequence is TGCAGTGCTAGAGTCGGCGGGGGGTCCTCCTACGAGCAGTACTTC.

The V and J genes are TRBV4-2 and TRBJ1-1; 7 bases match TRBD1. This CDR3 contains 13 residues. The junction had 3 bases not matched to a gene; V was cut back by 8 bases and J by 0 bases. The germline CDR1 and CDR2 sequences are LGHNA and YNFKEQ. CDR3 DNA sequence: TGTGCCAGCCAGGGACAGATGAACACTGAAGCTTTCTTT. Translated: CASQGQMNTEAFF.

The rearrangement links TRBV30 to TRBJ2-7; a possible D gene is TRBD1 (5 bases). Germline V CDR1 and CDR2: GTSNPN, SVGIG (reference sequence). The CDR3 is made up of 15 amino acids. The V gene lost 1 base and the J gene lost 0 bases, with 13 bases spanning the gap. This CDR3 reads CAWSDGGDSSYEQYF. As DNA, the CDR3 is TGTGCCTGGAGTGACGGCGGTGACAGCTCCTACGAGCAGTACTTC.

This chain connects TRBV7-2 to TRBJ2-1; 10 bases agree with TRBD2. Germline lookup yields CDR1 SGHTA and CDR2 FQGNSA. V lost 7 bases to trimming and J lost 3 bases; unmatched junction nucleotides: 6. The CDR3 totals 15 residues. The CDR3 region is CASIRLAGNYNEQFF. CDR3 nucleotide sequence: TGTGCCAGCATTAGACTAGCGGGTAACTACAATGAGCAGTTCTTC.

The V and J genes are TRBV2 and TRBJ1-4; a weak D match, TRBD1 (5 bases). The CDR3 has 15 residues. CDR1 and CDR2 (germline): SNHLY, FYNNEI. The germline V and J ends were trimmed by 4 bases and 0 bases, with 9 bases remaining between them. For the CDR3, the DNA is TGTGCCAGCAGTGGGGACGGCGCAACTAATGAAAAACTGTTTTTT. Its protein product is CASSGDGATNEKLFF.

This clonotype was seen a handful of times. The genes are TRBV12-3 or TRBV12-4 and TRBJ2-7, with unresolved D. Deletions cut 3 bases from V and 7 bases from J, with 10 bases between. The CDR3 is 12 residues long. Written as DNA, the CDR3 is TGTGCCAGCAGTTTTGAGGCCGCGGAGCAGTACTTC. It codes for CASSFEAAEQYF.

CDR3 residues: CASSMDRGYGYTF. In nucleotides, the CDR3 is TGTGCCAGCAGCATGGACAGGGGGTATGGCTACACCTTC. V is TRBV7-2 and J is TRBJ1-2; 10 nucleotides line up with TRBD1. Germline V gives CDR1 SGHTA, CDR2 FQGNSA. The V segment lost 5 bases and the J segment 5 bases; nucleotides outside the gene matches: 2. This CDR3 contains 13 residues. Drawing the rest from reference TRBV7-2 and TRBJ1-2, the complete variable domain is GAGVSQSPSNKVTEKGKDVELRCDPISGHTALYWYRQSLGQGLEFLIYFQGNSAPDKSGLPSDRFSAERTGGSVSTLTIQRTQQEDSAVYLCASSMDRGYGYTFGSGTRLTVV.

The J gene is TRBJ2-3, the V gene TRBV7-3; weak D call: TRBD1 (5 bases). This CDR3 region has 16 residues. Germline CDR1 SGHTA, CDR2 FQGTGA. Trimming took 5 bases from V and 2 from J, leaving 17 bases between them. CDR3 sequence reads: CASSPGGAGFTDTQYF. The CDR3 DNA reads TGTGCCAGCAGCCCCGGTGGGGCCGGGTTCACAGATACGCAGTATTTT.